Listed below are T cell receptor beta chains from one sample, sequenced in a study of CD8 T cells in ankylosing spondylitis. TCRdb re-called the 5' RACE reads with MiXCR, one entry per CDR3 protein. The sample lists more than 500,000 distinct CDR3 sequences; about 5.2% were seen once. Material: blood, either unsorted or a sorted T cell fraction (not recorded which). These receptors all come from a male donor with ankylosing spondylitis. Each CDR3 is given with its conserved first and last residue. D genes are given only for firm matches. Where a row states a size, it is once, few, many or the class of an expanded clone; other rows omit it.

clone_size	v_call	j_call	cdr3_length	d_call	cdr3_nt	cdr3_aa
many	TRBV11-2	TRBJ2-7	14	NA	TGTGCCAGCAGCTTAGTTACGGTGGGTGGCGAGCAGTACTTC	CASSLVTVGGEQYF
many	TRBV3-1	TRBJ1-5	12	NA	TGTGCCAGCAGCCAAGGAACGGAGCCCCAGCATTTT	CASSQGTEPQHF
few	TRBV7-9	TRBJ1-5	14	NA	TGTGCCAGCAGCGGAGGCCAGTACAATCAGCCCCAGCATTTT	CASSGGQYNQPQHF
few	TRBV29-1	TRBJ2-5	11	NA	TGCAGCGTGAGTAGCCAAGAGACCCAGTACTTC	CSVSSQETQYF
many	TRBV7-2	TRBJ2-7	15	NA	TGTGCCAGCAGCTTAGATGGGTCGGGGGTCTACGAGCAGTACTTC	CASSLDGSGVYEQYF
NA	TRBV12-3/TRBV12-4	TRBJ2-7	14	NA	TGTGCCAGCAGTTTAGAAGGCGCGGGCTACGAGCAGTACTTC	CASSLEGAGYEQYF
many	TRBV5-1	TRBJ1-4	15	TRBD1	TGCGCCAGCAGCGCTGGGACAGGACCCGATGAAAAACTGTTTTTT	CASSAGTGPDEKLFF
many	TRBV29-1	TRBJ2-7	15	TRBD2	TGCAGCGTCCTCATTTCGACTAGCGGGAGGTACGAGCAGTACTTC	CSVLISTSGRYEQYF
NA	TRBV30	TRBJ1-5	16	TRBD1	TGTGCCTGGAGTGTACAGGAGGCAGGGGGCGATCAGCCCCAGCATTTT	CAWSVQEAGGDQPQHF
many	TRBV29-1	TRBJ1-2	13	NA	TGCAGCGTTGATACTGCACAGAGCTATGGCTACACCTTC	CSVDTAQSYGYTF
many	TRBV5-1	TRBJ2-3	17	TRBD1	TGCGCCAGCAGCTTGGTGGCGGGACAGGGGCTCACAGATACGCAGTATTTT	CASSLVAGQGLTDTQYF
many	TRBV5-5	TRBJ1-2	14	NA	TGTGCCAGCAGCCCCGTGACAGCCGGGTATGGCTACACCTTC	CASSPVTAGYGYTF
many	TRBV29-1	TRBJ1-2	15	NA	TGCAGCGTTGTAGAGCGGGGGCTCGGTGACTATGGCTACACCTTC	CSVVERGLGDYGYTF
many	TRBV29-1	TRBJ2-7	14	TRBD1	TGCAGCGTTGATGGCGGGACAGGGTCCTACGAGCAGTACTTC	CSVDGGTGSYEQYF
many	TRBV7-2	TRBJ2-1	14	NA	TGTGCCAGCAGCTGGGACCCGTTCGTGGATGAGCAGTTCTTC	CASSWDPFVDEQFF
NA	TRBV4-2	TRBJ2-2	17	NA	TGTGCCAGCAGCCAAGAGCCGACCGGGGCGAACACCGGGGAGCTGTTTTTT	CASSQEPTGANTGELFF
many	TRBV18	TRBJ1-1	14	NA	TGTGCCAGCTCACCTACGACAGTGAACACTGAAGCTTTCTTT	CASSPTTVNTEAFF
NA	TRBV5-1	TRBJ2-7	17	TRBD2	TGCGCCAGCAGTTCCGGACTAGCGGGCCCAAGCTCCTACGAGCAGTACTTC	CASSSGLAGPSSYEQYF
many	TRBV10-3	TRBJ2-3	12	NA	TGTGCCATCAGTGAGTCGCACAGTGGGCAGTATTTT	CAISESHSGQYF